One sample yielded the 27 T cell receptor beta chains listed below, sequenced in a study of blood T cell repertoires in COVID-19. TCRdb's copy holds only in-frame clones and misses some; the assay was immunoSEQ multiplex PCR. This table has around 170,000 clones, around four fifths appearing once. The sequenced material came from PBMCs or T cells enriched from blood (not recorded which). These receptor sequences come from a woman in her forties or fifties who had recovered from COVID-19.

The V call is TRBV7-2, the J call TRBJ1-1; 8 bases agree with TRBD1. The CDR3 totals 14 residues. The germline gives CDR1 SGHTA, CDR2 FQGNSA. Germline trimming cut 5 bases from V and 5 bases from J; bases unmatched to any gene: 7. CDR3 region: CASSTTGDITEAFF. The DNA of the CDR3 is TGTGCCAGCAGCACGACAGGGGATATTACTGAAGCTTTCTTT. Filled out from reference TRBV7-2 and TRBJ1-1, the complete variable domain reads GAGVSQSPSNKVTEKGKDVELRCDPISGHTALYWYRQSLGQGLEFLIYFQGNSAPDKSGLPSDRFSAERTGGSVSTLTIQRTQQEDSAVYLCASSTTGDITEAFFGQGTRLTVV.

This rearrangement joins TRBV6-5 to TRBJ1-2, with 9 bases fitting TRBD1. With 8 bases clipped from V and 8 bases from J, the junction kept 12 bases outside the gene matches. CDR1 MNHEY and CDR2 SVGAGI come from the germline V gene. The CDR3 extends over 14 amino acids. The CDR3 region is CASSSYGTGYGYTF. CDR3 DNA sequence: TGTGCCAGCTCCTCGTATGGGACAGGGTACGGCTACACCTTC.

The chain joins TRBV28 to TRBJ1-1; 11 nucleotides align to TRBD1. Per the germline V gene, CDR1 is MDHEN and CDR2 is SYDVKM. J gave up 4 bases and V 3 bases, and 4 bases lay outside the gene matches. This CDR3 comprises 15 residues. The CDR3 region has the DNA TGTGCCAGCAGTTTCTCCGGGACAGGGGGCACTGAAGCTTTCTTT. The encoded protein is CASSFSGTGGTEAFF.

This clone appeared once. This rearrangement joins TRBV5-1 to TRBJ1-4; D is unresolved. There are 14 residues in the CDR3. V was clipped by 0 bases and J by 4 bases, with 7 bases between them. CDR1 SGHRS and CDR2 YFSETQ come from the germline V gene. The CDR3 here is CASSLGQINEKLFF. The CDR3 region has the DNA TGCGCCAGCAGCTTGGGTCAGATTAATGAAAAACTGTTTTTT.

This clone came up a few times. The chain carries TRBV6-5 and TRBJ2-7; 9 bases align to TRBD1. This CDR3 has 14 residues. V shed 2 bases and J 1 base; nucleotides not matched to a gene: 0. Germline V gene lookup returns CDR1 MNHEY and CDR2 SVGAGI. In DNA form, the CDR3 reads TGTGCCAGCAGTTACGACAGGGGGTCCTACGAGCAGTACTTC. Translation gives CASSYDRGSYEQYF.

In its sample, this clone was seen once. This chain uses TRBV20-1 with TRBJ2-1; no firm D call. The ends were cut back, 3 bases at V and 5 bases at J, with 23 bases in the middle. Looked up from germline, CDR1 is DFQATT and CDR2 is SNEGSKA (reference sequence). The CDR3 length is 17 residues. Here the CDR3 reads CSASYFFDSGLHNEQFF. The CDR3 DNA reads as TGCAGTGCTAGTTACTTCTTTGACTCCGGATTACACAATGAGCAGTTCTTC.

The rearrangement joins TRBV3-1 (or the pseudogene TRBV3-2) to TRBJ2-1, with no clear D. Germline-derived CDR1 and CDR2 are LGHDT and YNNKEL (reference sequence). The CDR3 runs to 14 residues. Trimming stripped 3 bases from V and 5 bases from J, with 11 bases between. The CDR3 spells CASSQPVRDNEQFF. CDR3 nucleotide sequence: TGTGCCAGCAGCCAGCCAGTACGGGACAATGAGCAGTTCTTC.

The chain is built from TRBV9 and TRBJ2-7; tentatively, D is TRBD2 (5 bases). In germline, CDR1 is SGDLS, CDR2 YYNGEE. This CDR3 spans 14 amino acids. V was clipped by 0 bases and J by 2 bases, with 9 bases between them. The CDR3, as DNA: TGTGCCAGCAGCGTAGCTAGCAGTACCTACGAGCAGTACTTC. Translating it yields CASSVASSTYEQYF. Variable domain in full (rest from reference TRBV9 and TRBJ2-7): DSGVTQTPKHLITATGQRVTLRCSPRSGDLSVYWYQQSLDQGLQFLIQYYNGEERAKGNILERFSAQQFPDLHSELNLSSLELGDSALYFCASSVASSTYEQYFGPGTRLTVT.

This clone has more than one count but fewer than ten. The chain uses TRBV5-1 and TRBJ1-5, with TRBD1 as a possible D gene (5 bases). Germline V CDR1 and CDR2: SGHRS, YFSETQ. This CDR3 region has 14 residues. V lost 0 bases and J lost 7, with 11 bases in between. CDR3 region: CASSLAGGEQPQHF. In DNA form, the CDR3 reads TGCGCCAGCAGCTTGGCCGGAGGGGAACAGCCCCAGCATTTT.

This sequence joins TRBV29-1 and TRBJ1-4, with 7 bases identical to TRBD1. The CDR3 is 14 amino acids. V lost 6 bases and J lost 8; bases outside the gene matches: 12. Germline CDR1 SQVTM, CDR2 ANQGSEA. The CDR3 DNA follows: TGCAGCGTGTCAGAGGGGGCGGGCAAGGAAAAACTGTTTTTT. Translation gives CSVSEGAGKEKLFF.

V gene TRBV3-1 (or the pseudogene TRBV3-2) combines with J gene TRBJ1-6; TRBD1 might be the D (6 bases). Trimming took off 2 bases at V and 9 bases at J, with 17 bases between the two ends. From germline, CDR1 is LGHDT and CDR2 YNNKEL (reference sequence). The CDR3 has 16 amino acids. The CDR3 is CASSQSIVGGPSPLHF. The CDR3 DNA reads as TGTGCCAGCAGCCAATCGATAGTCGGGGGGCCTTCACCCCTCCACTTT.

The chain carries TRBV15 and TRBJ1-5; D is undetermined. V lost 3 bases and J lost 3, with 9 bases in between. The CDR3 extends over 14 amino acids. CDR1 and CDR2 from the germline V gene are LNHNV and YYDKDF (reference sequence). CDR3 sequence (DNA): TGTGCCACCAGCAGTTACGGTTACAATCAGCCCCAGCATTTT. Protein: CATSSYGYNQPQHF.

V gene TRBV9 combines with J gene TRBJ1-3; D unresolved. Between the trimmed V and J ends, which lost 4 bases and 0 bases, there was a span of 11 bases. Germline V gene data show CDR1 as SGDLS and CDR2 as YYNGEE. The CDR3 is 15 residues long. The DNA of the CDR3 is TGTGCCAGCAGCAACGAGGTAGACTCTGGAAACACCATATATTTT. This codes for CASSNEVDSGNTIYF.

This clone has a handful of counts. V usage is TRBV7-2 and J usage is TRBJ1-1; no clear D. This CDR3 has 13 residues. Looked up from germline, CDR1 is SGHTA and CDR2 is FQGNSA. Trimming took off 6 bases at V and 1 base at J, with 9 bases between the two ends. CDR3 amino acids: CASSFWANTEAFF. In nucleotides, the CDR3 is TGTGCCAGCAGTTTTTGGGCGAACACTGAAGCTTTCTTT.

The V gene is TRBV2, the J gene TRBJ2-7, with D perhaps matching TRBD2 (5 bases). CDR1 is SNHLY and CDR2 is FYNNEI in the germline V gene. CDR3 size: 12 residues. V lost 7 bases and J lost 2, with 9 bases in between. The CDR3 DNA sequence: TGTGCCAGCAAAAGGGAGACCTACGAGCAGTACTTC. Protein: CASKRETYEQYF.

This clone was recorded a few times. This chain connects TRBV19 to TRBJ2-7; tentatively, D is TRBD2 (6 bases). In germline, CDR1 is LNHDA, CDR2 SQIVND (reference sequence). The CDR3 has 15 residues. Trimming pared 3 bases from V and 2 bases from J, leaving 14 bases between. The CDR3 loop reads CASSINGGKAYEQYF. CDR3 DNA: TGTGCCAGTAGTATTAATGGGGGGAAGGCCTACGAGCAGTACTTC.

This chain links TRBV20-1 with TRBJ2-7; a possible D gene is TRBD1 (5 bases). V dropped 7 bases and J dropped 1 base, with 8 bases sitting between them. Looked up from germline, CDR1 is DFQATT and CDR2 is SNEGSKA (reference sequence). The CDR3 runs to 11 residues. The CDR3 loop reads CSVRQSYEQYF. CDR3 DNA sequence: TGCAGTGTTCGACAGTCCTACGAGCAGTACTTC.

The CDR3 DNA is TGTGCCAGTACTAGCAGCCTTGTCTATGGCTACACCTTC. It is translated as CASTSSLVYGYTF. This rearrangement joins TRBV19 to TRBJ1-2; D is uncertain. Between the trimmed V and J ends, which lost 7 bases and 4 bases, there was a span of 13 bases. The CDR3 length is 13 residues. The germline CDR1 and CDR2 sequences are LNHDA and SQIVND (reference sequence). Using reference TRBV19 and TRBJ1-2 for the parts outside the CDR3, the full variable domain is DGGITQSPKYLFRKEGQNVTLSCEQNLNHDAMYWYRQDPGQGLRLIYYSQIVNDFQKGDIAEGYSVSREKKESFPLTVTSAQKNPTAFYLCASTSSLVYGYTFGSGTRLTVV.

The rearrangement links TRBV19 to TRBJ2-3; 9 positions agree with TRBD2. CDR1 is LNHDA and CDR2 is SQIVND in the germline V gene (reference sequence). V lost 2 bases and J lost 0; bases outside the gene matches: 12. The CDR3 spans 19 residues. CDR3 DNA sequence: TGTGCCAGTAGTATAAGGCCGGGGCTAGCGGGGACTAGCACAGATACGCAGTATTTT. Translated, it gives CASSIRPGLAGTSTDTQYF.

The chain employs TRBV5-1 and TRBJ2-7; 14 bases are a match to TRBD2. After removal of 7 bases from V and 7 bases from J, the junction contained 7 bases not matched to a gene. The germline CDR1 and CDR2 sequences are SGHRS and YFSETQ. The CDR3 has 14 amino acids. The CDR3 DNA reads TGCGCCAGCTCACCGGGACTAGCGGGAGAGGAGCAGTACTTC. It yields the protein CASSPGLAGEEQYF.

This chain joins TRBV5-6 and TRBJ1-2; 7 positions agree with TRBD1. V was clipped by 0 bases and J by 3 bases; unmatched bases: 5. The germline gives CDR1 SGHDT, CDR2 YYEEEE. CDR3 size: 15 residues. The CDR3 nucleotides are TGTGCCAGCAGCTTGGATAGGGGGCGGGACTATGGCTACACCTTC. This codes for CASSLDRGRDYGYTF.

The V gene is TRBV10-3, the J gene TRBJ2-7; 7 bases line up with TRBD1. The CDR3 covers 15 residues. V shed 2 bases, J shed 4 bases, and the junction held 8 bases outside the gene matches. Germline V lookup: CDR1 ENHRY, CDR2 SYGVKD. CDR3 protein: CAISEVQGFAYEQYF. Written as DNA, the CDR3 is TGTGCCATCAGTGAGGTACAGGGGTTTGCTTACGAGCAGTACTTC.

Only one count was recorded for this clone. This chain joins TRBV28 and TRBJ2-7; D gene unclear. CDR1 is MDHEN and CDR2 is SYDVKM in the germline V gene. The V end lost 8 bases, the J end lost 3 bases, and 11 bases lay between the germline ends. The CDR3 length is 12 residues. The DNA for the CDR3 is TGTGCCAGCCAACTAACCGACTACGAGCAGTACTTC. Its protein product is CASQLTDYEQYF.

The table lists this clone with a count of one. The rearrangement uses TRBV3-1 (or the pseudogene TRBV3-2) and TRBJ2-2, with TRBD2 as a possible D gene (6 bases). This CDR3 region has 14 residues. With 5 bases removed from V and 4 bases from J, the gap between germline ends came to 11 bases. Germline V gene data show CDR1 as LGHDT and CDR2 as YNNKEL (reference sequence). The CDR3 sequence is CASSSSGGTGELFF. Written as DNA, the CDR3 is TGTGCCAGCAGCAGTAGCGGAGGCACCGGGGAGCTGTTTTTT.

The genes are TRBV18 and TRBJ1-5; D is uncertain. There are 15 residues in the CDR3. The V end was cut by 2 bases, the J end by 0 bases, with 8 bases between. Germline V CDR1 and CDR2: KGHSH, LQKENI. CDR3 protein: CASSPNRNSNQPQHF. The CDR3 bases are TGTGCCAGCTCACCAAACAGAAATAGCAATCAGCCCCAGCATTTT.

This chain connects TRBV6-2 or TRBV6-3 to TRBJ1-5, with 9 bases that match TRBD1. Trimming at V came to 4 bases and at J to 3 bases, leaving 4 bases not matched to a gene. CDR1 is MNHEY and CDR2 is SVGEGT in the germline V gene. The CDR3 covers 15 residues. The CDR3: CASSWGQGPNQPQHF. Written as DNA, the CDR3 is TGTGCCAGCAGTTGGGGACAGGGCCCCAATCAGCCCCAGCATTTT.

V usage is TRBV5-1 and J usage is TRBJ1-3; D perhaps matches TRBD1 (6 bases). Germline V gene data show CDR1 as SGHRS and CDR2 as YFSETQ. This CDR3 is 15 amino acids long. Trimming removed 7 bases at V and 8 bases at J, with 22 bases between. CDR3 in amino acids: CASLQNREHTDTIYF. The CDR3 coding sequence is TGCGCCAGCCTCCAAAACAGGGAGCATACAGACACCATATATTTT.